A single T cell receptor beta chain is shown here with its context. This entry comes from a study of blood T cell repertoires in COVID-19. Study-wide context: The cDNA or gDNA used as material had been derived from T cells, B-cell-depleted T cells, or PBMCs.

How the authors handled the data: By means of reference gene primer amplification, nucleated cell counts were estimated. Assay used: immunoSEQ multiplex PCR; TCRdb lists only in-frame clones, some missing. V and J calls and clone size are given by that table; D and trimming were obtained from the DNA. This sample has around 150,000 clones, with approximately 86% found just once. CDR3 length equals 14 residues. V gave up 4 bases and J gave up 14 bases, with 18 bases separating them. CDR1 and CDR2 (germline): LNHDA, SQIVND (reference sequence). The chain employs TRBV19 and TRBJ1-6; possibly TRBD1 for D (6 bases). Sequencing used peripheral blood. This clonotype originated in a man between 18 and 35 years old with acute or convalescent COVID-19. The CDR3 region is CASSKPGQMESLHF. The DNA for the CDR3 is TGTGCCAGTAGTAAACCCGGACAGATGGAATCCCTCCACTTT.